This T cell receptor beta chain emerged from a study of blood T cell repertoires in COVID-19. Across the study: COVID-19 samples collected from the United States, Italy and Spain covered acute and convalescent phases. T cells, B-cell-depleted T cells, or PBMCs provided the cDNA or gDNA that served as material.

In the study's own analysis: Reference gene primer amplification gave estimated nucleated cell counts. The protocol was immunoSEQ multiplex PCR, while the TCRdb copy is restricted to in-frame clones and leaves out a portion. The V and J calls and clone size were taken over from that table, and D and trimming were inferred from the DNA. The sample includes 150,000 to 200,000 clones, more than 85% of them seen just once. V shed 8 bases, J shed 4 bases, and the junction held 9 bases outside the gene matches. The CDR3 spans 14 residues. Germline CDR1 is PRHDT and CDR2 is FYEKMQ (reference sequence). The TCR originated in a woman aged 30 to 39 with active or convalescent COVID-19. What was sequenced was peripheral blood. The V gene is TRBV13, the J gene TRBJ1-1, with 8 bases matching TRBD1. The chain's CDR3 is CASEPQTGGTEAFF. In DNA form, the CDR3 reads TGTGCCAGCGAACCCCAAACAGGGGGCACTGAAGCTTTCTTT.